This TCR beta chain was sequenced during a study of T cells after somatic rescue of genetic block. With 5 bases clipped from V and 7 bases from J, the junction kept 8 bases outside the gene matches. Germline V gene lookup returns CDR1 MDHEN and CDR2 SYDVKM. The CDR3 loop spans 14 amino acids. The protocol was immunoSEQ multiplex PCR, while the TCRdb copy is restricted to in-frame clones and leaves out a portion. The table has tens of thousands of clones, around 90% seen once. This TCR was recovered from a man aged 35-49 years. Sequenced: peripheral blood mononuclear cells (PBMCs). This chain joins TRBV28 and TRBJ1-5; TRBD1 agrees at 7 bases. CDR3 in amino acids: CASSPPGQWQPQHF. The CDR3 DNA sequence: TGTGCCAGCAGTCCTCCGGGACAGTGGCAGCCCCAGCATTTT.